These 27 T cell receptor beta chains came from one sample sequenced in a study of early stage breast cancer tumors (dated by TCRdb to about 2017). Library creation used the immunoSEQ multiplex PCR assay. Here the immuneACCESS table is served through TCRdb, limited to in-frame sequences with V and J called. Missing clones are a known gap in these copies; in checked studies unresolved V genes cover under half, and the rest lacks a known reason. Within this sample are roughly 49,000 clones, with 78% of them counted one time only. The ten top clones hold roughly 3.4% of the sample. Sample: blood. The receptors derive from a person in their forties with breast cancer.

The genes are TRBV7-9 and TRBJ1-2; the D is unclear. V lost 3 bases, J lost 0 bases, and 11 bases lay in between. CDR1 and CDR2 (germline): SEHNR, FQNEAQ (reference sequence). CDR3 length: 15 amino acids. CDR3 amino acids: CASSLQDVANYGYTF. The CDR3 DNA follows: TGTGCCAGCAGCTTGCAGGACGTCGCTAACTATGGCTACACCTTC.

The chain recombines TRBV6-1 with TRBJ1-1, with D perhaps matching TRBD1 (6 bases). Looked up from germline, CDR1 is MNHNS and CDR2 is SASEGT. The V end was cut by 6 bases, the J end by 7 bases, with 18 bases between. This CDR3 comprises 14 residues. The CDR3 DNA is TGTGCCAGCAGCGCCGGGGGCGGGGCGGTTGAAGCTTTCTTT. Encoded protein: CASSAGGGAVEAFF.

This chain links TRBV11-2 with TRBJ2-7; maybe TRBD2 (5 bases). The germline V and J ends were trimmed by 7 bases and 0 bases, with 10 bases remaining between them. Germline-derived CDR1 and CDR2 are SGHAT and FQNNGV. The length of the CDR3 is 13 residues. The CDR3 spells CASTMRASYEQYF. In DNA form, the CDR3 reads TGTGCCAGCACTATGCGGGCCTCCTACGAGCAGTACTTC.

The V and J genes are TRBV9 and TRBJ2-1; 10 bases line up with TRBD1. Trimming at V came to 4 bases and at J to 7 bases, leaving 8 bases not matched to a gene. This CDR3 is built from 15 residues. Germline values: CDR1 SGDLS, CDR2 YYNGEE. CDR3 sequence reads: CASSKMTGGGNEQFF. CDR3 bases: TGTGCCAGCAGCAAGATGACAGGGGGCGGGAATGAGCAGTTCTTC.

J is TRBJ1-2 and V is TRBV7-9; no firm D call. The germline V gene encodes CDR1 SEHNR and CDR2 FQNEAQ (reference sequence). The CDR3 runs 12 residues. Trimming stripped 7 bases from V and 5 bases from J, with 11 bases between. CDR3 amino acids: CASTPWVYGYTF. The CDR3 DNA reads TGTGCCAGCACCCCATGGGTATATGGCTACACCTTC.

The chain is built from TRBV5-1 and TRBJ2-7, with D perhaps matching TRBD1 (7 bases). The CDR3 runs 15 residues. The germline gives CDR1 SGHRS, CDR2 YFSETQ. V lost 0 bases, J lost 2 bases, and 12 bases lay in between. The CDR3 here is CASSLGAGGPYEQYF. The CDR3, as DNA: TGCGCCAGCAGCTTGGGGGCAGGGGGGCCCTACGAGCAGTACTTC.

V and J are TRBV7-9 and TRBJ2-4; D is uncertain. The CDR3 is made up of 14 amino acids. Trimming left V 1 base short and J 7 bases short, with 11 bases between. CDR1 is SEHNR, CDR2 FQNEAQ, per germline (reference sequence). As DNA, the CDR3 is TGTGCCAGCAGCTTAGGGGCAGGTTTGAACATTCAGTACTTC. Translation: CASSLGAGLNIQYF. Using reference TRBV7-9 and TRBJ2-4 for the parts outside the CDR3, the full variable domain is DTGVSQNPRHKITKRGQNVTFRCDPISEHNRLYWYRQTLGQGPEFLTYFQNEAQLEKSRLLSDRFSAERPKGSFSTLEIQRTEQGDSAMYLCASSLGAGLNIQYFGAGTRLSVL.

The chain uses TRBV19 and TRBJ1-2, with D tentatively TRBD1 (5 bases). Looked up from germline, CDR1 is LNHDA and CDR2 is SQIVND (reference sequence). This CDR3 contains 15 residues. With 2 bases removed from V and 8 bases from J, the gap between germline ends came to 18 bases. The CDR3 reads CASSIPSEGRGGYTF. As DNA, the CDR3 is TGTGCCAGTAGTATACCGTCGGAGGGAAGGGGAGGCTACACCTTC.

The chain couples TRBV2 to TRBJ2-2, with a possible D match to TRBD2 (6 bases). This CDR3 contains 12 residues. Germline loops: CDR1 SNHLY, CDR2 FYNNEI. Deletions cut 4 bases from V and 13 bases from J, with 13 bases between. This chain's CDR3 is CASSVLAAGLFF. For the CDR3, the DNA is TGTGCCAGCAGTGTGTTAGCGGCTGGGCTGTTTTTT. Based on the CDR3 plus reference TRBV2 and TRBJ2-2, the full variable domain is EPEVTQTPSHQVTQMGQEVILRCVPISNHLYFYWYRQILGQKVEFLVSFYNNEISEKSEIFDDQFSVERPDGSNFTLKIRSTKLEDSAMYFCASSVLAAGLFFGEGSRLTVL.

V and J are TRBV29-1 and TRBJ2-1, with a tentative D call TRBD1 (8 bases). Germline CDR1 SQVTM, CDR2 ANQGSEA. V was pared by 5 bases and J by 6 bases, with 20 bases between. This CDR3 region has 15 residues. CDR3 DNA sequence: TGCAGCGTTCCCCCAGGGGGCAGGGGGGGCAATGAGCAGTTCTTC. Translated, it gives CSVPPGGRGGNEQFF.

This clone was seen a handful of times. The chain recombines TRBV7-8 with TRBJ2-7; tentatively, D is TRBD2 (5 bases). Germline V gene sequence: CDR1 SGHVS, CDR2 FQNEAQ. Deletions cut 5 bases from V and 2 bases from J, with 13 bases between. The CDR3 runs 14 residues. In nucleotides, the CDR3 is TGTGCCAGCAGCCTTCTTGGACTGACCTACGAGCAGTACTTC. Translated, it gives CASSLLGLTYEQYF.

The V and J genes are TRBV5-1 and TRBJ2-5; D may correspond to TRBD1 or TRBD2 (5 bases each). The CDR3 runs to 14 residues. Looked up from germline, CDR1 is SGHRS and CDR2 is YFSETQ. Trimming pared 0 bases from V and 4 bases from J, leaving 10 bases between. The CDR3, as DNA: TGCGCCAGCAGCTTGGGGGACCCTAGAGAGACCCAGTACTTC. Protein: CASSLGDPRETQYF.

The chain recombines TRBV6-5 with TRBJ2-7; a weak D match, TRBD1 (6 bases). CDR1 and CDR2 (germline): MNHEY, SVGAGI. V was trimmed by 8 bases and J by 3 bases, leaving 14 bases between them. This CDR3 spans 13 amino acids. CDR3 protein: CASWYGTNYEQYF. CDR3 sequence (DNA): TGTGCCAGCTGGTACGGGACAAACTACGAGCAGTACTTC.

CDR3 DNA sequence: TGTGCCAGCTCATCGAAGTCCCGGGACATCTACAATGAGCAGTTCTTC. It specifies CASSSKSRDIYNEQFF. V usage is TRBV18 and J usage is TRBJ2-1; D may be TRBD1 (6 bases). This CDR3 has 16 amino acids. V was cut by 5 bases and J by 3 bases, with 17 bases left in between. The germline V gene encodes CDR1 KGHSH and CDR2 LQKENI.

To note about this clone: At the DNA level, this CDR3 is encoded by other sequences in the same sample as well. The V call is TRBV18, the J call TRBJ2-2, with D perhaps TRBD2 (5 bases). Germline CDR1 KGHSH, CDR2 LQKENI. V lost 3 bases, J lost 3 bases, and 5 bases lay in between. The CDR3 runs 13 residues. The CDR3 loop is CASSPRDTGELFF. As DNA, the CDR3 is TGTGCCAGCTCACCGCGGGACACCGGGGAGCTGTTTTTT.

The chain employs TRBV18 and TRBJ2-5; 10 bases line up with TRBD2. Germline V CDR1 and CDR2: KGHSH, LQKENI. V dropped 0 bases and J dropped 8; count of bases not matched to a gene: 6. CDR3 length: 15 residues. The CDR3 spells CASSPPGLARRTQYF. CDR3 sequence (DNA): TGTGCCAGCTCACCACCGGGACTAGCGCGACGAACCCAGTACTTC.

CDR3 sequence reads: CSVGADGKGEQYF. The CDR3 DNA follows: TGCAGCGTTGGGGCGGACGGCAAGGGAGAGCAGTACTTC. The rearrangement joins TRBV29-1 to TRBJ2-7; D gene uncertain. The CDR3 length is 13 residues. CDR1 SQVTM and CDR2 ANQGSEA come from the germline V gene. V lost 4 bases and J lost 7, with 17 bases in between.

The chain carries TRBV20-1 and TRBJ2-1, with D perhaps TRBD2 (5 bases). The germline CDR1 and CDR2 sequences are DFQATT and SNEGSKA (reference sequence). The CDR3 covers 11 residues. V shed 3 bases and J shed 16 bases, with 16 bases lying between them. CDR3 bases: TGCAGTGCTAGGCGCCCGGGGTGGCCTTTCTTC. This sequence encodes CSARRPGWPFF.

The chain combines TRBV19 with TRBJ2-2; no firm D call. The germline V gene encodes CDR1 LNHDA and CDR2 SQIVND (reference sequence). V was pared by 7 bases and J by 3 bases, with 12 bases between. The CDR3 consists of 14 residues. CDR3 DNA sequence: TGTGCCAGTATTGCACCACTTCACACCGGGGAGCTGTTTTTT. Encoded protein: CASIAPLHTGELFF.

V usage is TRBV11-3 and J usage is TRBJ2-7, with 7 bases identical to TRBD2. Germline CDR1 and CDR2: SGHNT and YENEEA. V lost 1 base to trimming and J lost 1 base; unmatched junction nucleotides: 1. CDR3 length equals 14 residues. The CDR3 region has the DNA TGTGCCAGCAGCTTAGCGGGGGGTTCCTACGAGCAGTACTTC. It encodes CASSLAGGSYEQYF. The whole variable domain, remainder taken from reference TRBV11-3 and TRBJ2-7, is EAGVVQSPRYKIIEKKQPVAFWCNPISGHNTLYWYLQNLGQGPELLIRYENEEAVDDSQLPKDRFSAERLKGVDSTLKIQPAELGDSAVYLCASSLAGGSYEQYFGPGTRLTVT.

The chain combines TRBV29-1 with TRBJ2-1; D possibly uses TRBD1 or TRBD2 (6 bases each). Trimming left V 6 bases short and J 7 bases short, with 25 bases between. The germline V gene has CDR1 SQVTM and CDR2 ANQGSEA. CDR3 size: 16 residues. The CDR3 loop is CSVGDSKTGGENEQFF. Here the CDR3 DNA reads TGCAGCGTCGGGGACTCGAAGACAGGTGGGGAGAATGAGCAGTTCTTC.

J is TRBJ2-7 and V is TRBV13, with TRBD2 matching 8 bases. There are 16 residues in the CDR3. V lost 5 bases, J lost 1 base, and 10 bases stayed unmatched. Germline-derived CDR1 and CDR2 are PRHDT and FYEKMQ (reference sequence). DNA of the CDR3: TGTGCCAGCAGCCCGGACGGGGGCGGGAGGTCCTACGAGCAGTACTTC. Amino acids: CASSPDGGGRSYEQYF.

V and J are TRBV27 and TRBJ1-6; D is ambiguous. The CDR3 sequence is 14 residues long. Germline values: CDR1 MNHEY, CDR2 SMNVEV (reference sequence). Between the trimmed V and J ends, which lost 3 bases and 3 bases, there was a span of 6 bases. The CDR3 sequence is CASSFQNYNSPLHF. CDR3 nucleotides: TGTGCCAGCAGTTTTCAGAACTATAATTCACCCCTCCACTTT.

For the CDR3, the DNA is TGTGCCAGCAGCCATTCTAGCGTTAGTTACGAGCAGTACTTC. Protein product: CASSHSSVSYEQYF. The rearrangement links TRBV7-2 to TRBJ2-7, with D perhaps TRBD2 (6 bases). Germline CDR1 reads SGHTA; CDR2 reads FQGNSA. The CDR3 covers 14 residues. Trimming left V 5 bases short and J 4 bases short, with 15 bases between.

V is TRBV21-1 and J is TRBJ2-3; the table's D call, TRBD2, has no DNA check behind it. TRBV21-1 is labeled a pseudogene. The CDR3 is 18 residues long. The DNA for the CDR3 is TGTGCCAGCAGCAAAGAAGGTCGGGGTTACACTAGCACAGATACGCAGTATTTT. Its protein is CASSKEGRGYTSTDTQYF.

This clone has just a few counts. The chain couples TRBV5-4 to TRBJ2-3; maybe TRBD1 (6 bases). From germline, CDR1 is SGHNT and CDR2 YYREEE (reference sequence). The V and J ends lost 3 bases and 6 bases respectively, with 14 bases between them. The CDR3 spans 14 residues. The CDR3 sequence is CASSSRTVRDTQYF. The CDR3 DNA reads TGTGCCAGCAGCTCCCGGACAGTACGGGATACGCAGTATTTT.

This clone was recorded once. The chain joins TRBV30 to TRBJ2-1; 13 nucleotides align to TRBD2. CDR3 length: 15 residues. With V trimmed by 2 bases and J by 8 bases, 6 bases remained unmatched. Germline-derived CDR1 and CDR2 are GTSNPN and SVGIG (reference sequence). The CDR3 loop reads CAWSSGLAGFDEQFF. The CDR3 coding sequence is TGTGCCTGGAGTTCGGGACTAGCGGGATTCGATGAGCAGTTCTTC.